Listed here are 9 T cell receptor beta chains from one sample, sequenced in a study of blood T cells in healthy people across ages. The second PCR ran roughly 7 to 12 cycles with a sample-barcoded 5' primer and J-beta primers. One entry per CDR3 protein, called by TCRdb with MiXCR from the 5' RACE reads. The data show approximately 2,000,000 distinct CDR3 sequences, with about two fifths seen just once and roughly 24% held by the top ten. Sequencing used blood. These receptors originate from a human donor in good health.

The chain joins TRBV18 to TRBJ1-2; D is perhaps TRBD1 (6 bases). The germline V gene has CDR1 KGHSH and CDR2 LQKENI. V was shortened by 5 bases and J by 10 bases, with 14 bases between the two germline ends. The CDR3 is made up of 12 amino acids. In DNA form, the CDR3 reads TGTGCCAGCTCAGGGGGCCCCAACTACTACACCTTC. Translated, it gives CASSGGPNYYTF.

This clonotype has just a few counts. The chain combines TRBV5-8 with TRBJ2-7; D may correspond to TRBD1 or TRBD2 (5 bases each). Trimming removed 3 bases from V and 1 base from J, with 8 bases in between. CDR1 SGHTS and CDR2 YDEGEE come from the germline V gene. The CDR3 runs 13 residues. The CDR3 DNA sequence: TGTGCCAGCAGCTCATGGGGGTCCTACGAGCAGTACTTC. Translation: CASSSWGSYEQYF.

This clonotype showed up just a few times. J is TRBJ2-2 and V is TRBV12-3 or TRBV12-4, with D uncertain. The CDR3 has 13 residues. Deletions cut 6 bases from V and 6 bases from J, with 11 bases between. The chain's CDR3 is CASSSTNSGELFF. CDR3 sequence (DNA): TGTGCCAGCAGCTCAACAAATTCCGGGGAGCTGTTTTTT.

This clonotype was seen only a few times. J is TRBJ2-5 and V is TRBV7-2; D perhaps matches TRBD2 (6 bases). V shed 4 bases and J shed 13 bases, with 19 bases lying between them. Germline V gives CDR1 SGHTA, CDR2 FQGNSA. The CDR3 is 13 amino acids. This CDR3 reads CASSSLPAGRRYF. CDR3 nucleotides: TGTGCCAGCAGCTCGCTCCCAGCGGGTAGACGGTACTTC.

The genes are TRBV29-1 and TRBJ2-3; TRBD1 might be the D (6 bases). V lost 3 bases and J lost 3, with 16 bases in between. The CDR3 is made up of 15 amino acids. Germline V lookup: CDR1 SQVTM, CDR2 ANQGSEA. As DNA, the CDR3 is TGCAGCGTTGAGGGCAGGGGTGTTCCGACAGATACGCAGTATTTT. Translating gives CSVEGRGVPTDTQYF.

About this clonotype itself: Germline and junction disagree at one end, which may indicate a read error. This CDR3 reads CSAIPWEFNYDYTF. The CDR3 bases are TGCAGTGCTATCCCGTGGGAATTTAACTATGACTACACCTTC. The J gene is TRBJ1-2, the V gene TRBV20-1, with no clear D. Germline CDR1 reads DFQATT; CDR2 reads SNEGSKA (reference sequence). The CDR3 has 14 amino acids.

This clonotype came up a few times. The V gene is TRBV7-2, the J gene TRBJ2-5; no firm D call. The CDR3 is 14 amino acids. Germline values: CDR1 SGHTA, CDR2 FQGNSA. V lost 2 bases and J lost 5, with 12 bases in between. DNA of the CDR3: TGTGCCAGCAGCTTAATTGCGGCGGCGGAGACCCAGTACTTC. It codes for CASSLIAAAETQYF. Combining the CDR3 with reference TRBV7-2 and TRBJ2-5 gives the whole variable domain GAGVSQSPSNKVTEKGKDVELRCDPISGHTALYWYRQSLGQGLEFLIYFQGNSAPDKSGLPSDRFSAERTGGSVSTLTIQRTQQEDSAVYLCASSLIAAAETQYFGPGTRLLVL.

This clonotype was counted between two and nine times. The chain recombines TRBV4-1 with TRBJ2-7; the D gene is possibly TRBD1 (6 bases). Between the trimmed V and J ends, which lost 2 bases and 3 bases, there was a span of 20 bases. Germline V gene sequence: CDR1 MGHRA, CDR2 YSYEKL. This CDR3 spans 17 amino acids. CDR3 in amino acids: CASSQFLYLDRVYEQYF. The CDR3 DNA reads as TGCGCCAGCAGCCAATTCCTTTATTTGGACAGAGTCTACGAGCAGTACTTC.

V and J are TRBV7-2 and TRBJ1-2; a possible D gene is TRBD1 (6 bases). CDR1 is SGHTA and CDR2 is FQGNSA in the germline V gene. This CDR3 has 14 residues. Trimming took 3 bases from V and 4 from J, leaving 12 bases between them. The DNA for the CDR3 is TGTGCCAGCAGCTTCCCAGGGGAGAGCTATGGCTACACCTTC. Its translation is CASSFPGESYGYTF.